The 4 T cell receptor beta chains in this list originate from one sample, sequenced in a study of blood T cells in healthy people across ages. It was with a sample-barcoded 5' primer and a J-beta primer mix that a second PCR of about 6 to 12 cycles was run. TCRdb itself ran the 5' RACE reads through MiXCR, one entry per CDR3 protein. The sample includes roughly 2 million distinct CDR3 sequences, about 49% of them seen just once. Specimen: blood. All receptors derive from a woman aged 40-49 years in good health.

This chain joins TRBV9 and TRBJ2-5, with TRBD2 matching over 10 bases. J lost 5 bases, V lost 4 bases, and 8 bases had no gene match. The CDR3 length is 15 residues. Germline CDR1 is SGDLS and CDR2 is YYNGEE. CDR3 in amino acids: CASSLTYSGRETQYF. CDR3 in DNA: TGTGCCAGCAGCCTGACCTATAGCGGGAGGGAGACCCAGTACTTC.

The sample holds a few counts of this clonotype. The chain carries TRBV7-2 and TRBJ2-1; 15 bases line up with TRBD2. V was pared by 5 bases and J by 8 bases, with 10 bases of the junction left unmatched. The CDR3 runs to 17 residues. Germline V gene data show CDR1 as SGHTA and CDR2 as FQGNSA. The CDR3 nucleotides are TGTGCCAGCAGCCCTCGGACTAGCGGGGGGGCCAGTGATGAGCAGTTCTTC. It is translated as CASSPRTSGGASDEQFF.

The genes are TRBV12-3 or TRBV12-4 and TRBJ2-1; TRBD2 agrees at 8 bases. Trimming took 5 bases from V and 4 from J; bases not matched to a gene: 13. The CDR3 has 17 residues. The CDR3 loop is CASSLPPAGGEYNEQFF. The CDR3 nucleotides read TGTGCCAGCAGTCTCCCTCCGGCGGGGGGCGAATACAATGAGCAGTTCTTC.

CDR3: CASSSRLGGADTQYF. CDR3 DNA sequence: TGCGCCAGCAGCTCGAGATTGGGGGGAGCAGATACGCAGTATTTT. This sequence joins TRBV4-1 and TRBJ2-3; the D gene is possibly TRBD2 (6 bases). The CDR3 is 15 residues long. Germline assignment: CDR1 MGHRA and CDR2 YSYEKL. Trimming took off 5 bases at V and 4 bases at J, with 16 bases between the two ends.